This T cell receptor (beta chain) appears in the sequencing data of a study of spatial heterogeneity in lung cancer. This clonotype was seen only a few times. Documented time point: blood at routine non-recurrence follow-up after resection. No cells were sorted before sequencing. The whole RNA sequenced was extracted from tumor, nontumor lung or frozen PBMC. One entry per CDR3 protein, called by TCRdb with MiXCR from the 5' RACE reads. This sample has more than 95,000 distinct CDR3 sequences, with 10% to 15% found just once. Germline-derived CDR1 and CDR2 are MDHEN and SYDVKM. This CDR3 has 15 residues. The V end lost 2 bases, the J end lost 3 bases, and 11 bases lay between the germline ends.

The J gene is TRBJ1-5, the V gene TRBV28, with D uncertain. The sequence derives from a male donor with early-stage non-small cell lung cancer. The sample in question was PBMCs, obtained at follow-up. The CDR3 sequence is CASSLQDPHNQPQHF. DNA of the CDR3: TGTGCCAGCAGTTTACAGGACCCTCACAATCAGCCCCAGCATTTT. Full variable domain (missing parts from reference TRBV28 and TRBJ1-5): DVKVTQSSRYLVKRTGEKVFLECVQDMDHENMFWYRQDPGLGLRLIYFSYDVKMKEKGDIPEGYSVSREKKERFSLILESASTNQTSMYLCASSLQDPHNQPQHFGDGTRLSIL.